Described below is a single T cell receptor beta chain sequence and its context. This entry comes from a study of blood T cell repertoires in COVID-19. The overall study: Spain, Italy and the United States supplied samples that represented acute and convalescent COVID-19. PBMCs, B-cell-depleted T cells, or T cells provided the cDNA or gDNA that made up the material.

Only in-frame clones appear in the TCRdb table, and some are missing; sequencing was by immunoSEQ multiplex PCR. The repertoire holds about 62,000 clones, with 86% as singletons. The TCR originated in a woman aged 80 or older with acute or convalescent COVID-19. Sequencing was performed on peripheral blood.

The CDR3 loop reads CASSLVPDSQETQYF. The CDR3 nucleotides are TGCGCCAGCAGCTTGGTTCCGGACAGCCAAGAGACCCAGTACTTC. This chain joins TRBV5-1 and TRBJ2-5; weak D call: TRBD1 (6 bases). The CDR3 totals 15 residues. V shed 0 bases and J shed 1 base, with 10 bases lying between them. Germline CDR1 is SGHRS and CDR2 is YFSETQ.